This T cell receptor beta chain was captured by sequencing in a study of T-cell reconstitution after alpha-beta-depleted transplantation in children. There are a few counts of this clonotype. V was pared by 6 bases and J by 9 bases, with 9 bases between. The CDR3 is 12 residues long. Molecular barcoding with unique molecular identifiers was used for the TCRbeta library. A single record per CDR3 protein comes from TCRdb applying MiXCR to the PCR reads. This table holds almost 500,000 distinct CDR3 sequences, 9.5% to 15% found once. This specimen consisted of PBMCs from the stem cell graft donor, obtained from the stem cell graft. The clonotype was recovered from a human donor who donated a stem cell graft to a child with combined immunodeficiency. V gene TRBV12-3 or TRBV12-4 combines with J gene TRBJ1-6, with D unresolved. This chain's CDR3 is CASSPEGSPLHF. Written as DNA, the CDR3 is TGTGCCAGCAGCCCAGAAGGTTCACCCCTCCACTTT.